The T cell receptor (beta chain) described here comes from a study of T cell repertoires in cytomegalovirus infection. The CDR3 consists of 12 residues. Deletions cut 1 base from V and 7 bases from J, with 5 bases between. Looked up from germline, CDR1 is SGDLS and CDR2 is YYNGEE. A single record per CDR3 protein comes from TCRdb applying MiXCR to the reads. The sample holds more than 500,000 distinct CDR3 sequences; 15% to 20% are singletons and the top ten take roughly a quarter. Material for sequencing was CD8+ T cells from PBMCs. The genes are TRBV9 and TRBJ2-2; D is unresolved. This sequence originates from a human donor in good health (CMV status not recorded). Some clones in this sample may be carry-over from other donors' samples. CDR3: CASSVNDGELFF. The CDR3 nucleotides read TGTGCCAGCAGCGTAAACGACGGGGAGCTGTTTTTT.